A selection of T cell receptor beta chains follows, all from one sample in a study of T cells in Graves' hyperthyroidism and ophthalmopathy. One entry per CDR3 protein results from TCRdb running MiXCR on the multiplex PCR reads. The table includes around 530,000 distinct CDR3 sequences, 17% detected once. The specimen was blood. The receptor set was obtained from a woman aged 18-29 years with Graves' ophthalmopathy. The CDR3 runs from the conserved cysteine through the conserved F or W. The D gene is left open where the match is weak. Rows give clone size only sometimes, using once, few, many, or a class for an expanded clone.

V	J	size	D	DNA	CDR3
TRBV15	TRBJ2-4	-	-	TGTGCCACCAGCAGAGATATGGCTCTCGGCGGCGTTCGTAACATTCAGTACTTC	CATSRDMALGGVRNIQYF
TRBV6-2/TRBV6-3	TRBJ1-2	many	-	TGTGCCAGCGACCCGGGGGGGACGAACTATGGCTACACCTTC	CASDPGGTNYGYTF
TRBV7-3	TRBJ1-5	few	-	TGTGCCAGCAGCTTAGAGAGTAGCAATCAGCCCCAGCATTTT	CASSLESSNQPQHF
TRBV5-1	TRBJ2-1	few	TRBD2	TGCGCCAGCAGCCGGACTAGCGGGGGGTCAACTAATGAGCAGTTCTTC	CASSRTSGGSTNEQFF
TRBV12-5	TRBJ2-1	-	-	TGTGCTAGTGGTACGTACAATGAGCAGTTCTTC	CASGTYNEQFF
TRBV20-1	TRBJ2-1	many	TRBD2	TGCAGTGCTAGCAGGACTAGCGGGAGAGTCAGGCATAGCGATGAGCAGTTCTTC	CSASRTSGRVRHSDEQFF
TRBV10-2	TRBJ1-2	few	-	TGCGCCAGCAGTGAGTCAGAGGCCAGGCTCGACGATGGCTACACCTTC	CASSESEARLDDGYTF
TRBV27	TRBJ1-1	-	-	TGTGCCAGCAGCCCCGTTGGCCCCATGAACACTGAAGCTTTCTTT	CASSPVGPMNTEAFF
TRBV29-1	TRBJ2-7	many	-	TGCAGCGTTGTAACGGGGAGTTCCTACGAGCAGTACTTC	CSVVTGSSYEQYF
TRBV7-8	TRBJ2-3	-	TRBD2	TGTGCCAGCAGCTTCGGGGGACTAGCCGATACGCAGTATTTT	CASSFGGLADTQYF
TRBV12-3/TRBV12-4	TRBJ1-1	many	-	TGTGCCAGCAGTTTGGCAGGGAGTTCGAGGACTGAAGCTTTCTTT	CASSLAGSSRTEAFF
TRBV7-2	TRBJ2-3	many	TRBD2	TGTGCCAGCAGCCTGGGACTAGCGGGAGATGGAGATACGCAGTATTTT	CASSLGLAGDGDTQYF
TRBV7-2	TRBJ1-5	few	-	TGTGCCAGCAGCCCCTTAAGGCAGCCCCAGCATTTT	CASSPLRQPQHF
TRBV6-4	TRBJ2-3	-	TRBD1	TGTGCCAGCAGTGAGGAGGGGCAGGGGGCGGATACGCAGTATTTT	CASSEEGQGADTQYF
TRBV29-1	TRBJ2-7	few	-	TGCAGCGTAGGGGACGGATCCTACGAGCAGTACTTC	CSVGDGSYEQYF
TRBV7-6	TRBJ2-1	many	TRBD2	TGTGCCAGCAGCTTCGAACTAGCGGGAGGGCTGCAGTTCTTC	CASSFELAGGLQFF
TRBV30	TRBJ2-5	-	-	TGTGCCTGGAGTAGGGGGGGGAGTGAGACCCAGTACTTC	CAWSRGGSETQYF
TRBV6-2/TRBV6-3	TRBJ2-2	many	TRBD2	TGTGCCAGCAGTTACCTAGCGGGAGGGCCCGACACCGGGGAGCTGTTTTTT	CASSYLAGGPDTGELFF
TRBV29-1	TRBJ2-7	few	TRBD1	TGCAGCGTTGTTTCCTGGGACAGGGATAATCTCGAGCAGTACTTC	CSVVSWDRDNLEQYF
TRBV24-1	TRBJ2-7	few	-	TGTGCCACCACCCAGGACAGTCCCTCCCACGAGCAGTACTTC	CATTQDSPSHEQYF
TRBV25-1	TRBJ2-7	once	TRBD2	TGTGCCAGCAGTGGGAGCGGGAGGGCCCCCTACGAGCAGTACTTC	CASSGSGRAPYEQYF
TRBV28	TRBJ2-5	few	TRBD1	TGTGCCAGCAGTGGCTCGGGACAGAGAGGAGAGACCCAGTACTTC	CASSGSGQRGETQYF
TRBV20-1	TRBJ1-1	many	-	TGCAGTGCTAGATCGGCCCTGGGAACGAACACTGAAGCTTTCTTT	CSARSALGTNTEAFF
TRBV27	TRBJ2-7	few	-	TGTGCCAGCAGTTCGGGACGGTTCTACGAGCAGTACTTC	CASSSGRFYEQYF
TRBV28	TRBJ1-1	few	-	TGTGCCAGCAGTTCGGACCCGGGCACTGAAGCTTTCTTT	CASSSDPGTEAFF
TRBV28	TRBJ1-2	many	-	TGTGCCAGCAGCCCAAGGGACCTGGGCTACACCTTC	CASSPRDLGYTF
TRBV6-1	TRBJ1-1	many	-	TGTGCGCTAAAGGGAGACACTGAAGCTTTCTTT	CALKGDTEAFF
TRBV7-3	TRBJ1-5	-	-	TGTGCCAGCAGCCGCATAAATGGTAGCAATCAGCCCCAGCATTTT	CASSRINGSNQPQHF
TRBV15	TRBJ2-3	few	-	TGTGCCACCAGCAGAGATTTAGACGGCAATACGCAGTATTTT	CATSRDLDGNTQYF
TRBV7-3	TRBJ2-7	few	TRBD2	TGTGCCAGCAGCATACTAGCGGGGGCCTCCTACGAGCAGTACTTC	CASSILAGASYEQYF
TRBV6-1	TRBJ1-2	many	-	TGTGCCAGCAGTGACGGAGGCTATGGCTACACCTTC	CASSDGGYGYTF
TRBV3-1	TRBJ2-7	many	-	TGTGCCAGCAGCCAAGATTGGTCGACCTCCTACGAGCAGTACTTC	CASSQDWSTSYEQYF
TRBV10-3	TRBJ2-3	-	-	TGTGCCATCAGTTCCACAGCCAACACAGATACGCAGTATTTT	CAISSTANTDTQYF
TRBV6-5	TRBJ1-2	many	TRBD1	TGTGCCAGCAGTTACTCCTGGGACAGCTATGGCTACACCTTC	CASSYSWDSYGYTF
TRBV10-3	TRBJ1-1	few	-	TGTGCCATCAGCCCAGGGCCAGGGACGGGGGATGCTTTCTTT	CAISPGPGTGDAFF
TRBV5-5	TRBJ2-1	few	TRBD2	TGTGCCAGCAGCCACCCAGCTAGCGGGAGTGGATTAGAGCAGTTCTTC	CASSHPASGSGLEQFF
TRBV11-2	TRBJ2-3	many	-	TGTGCCAGCAGCTTAGATTGGGCAAGCGGAGGACCGGCTAGCACAGATACGCAGTATTTT	CASSLDWASGGPASTDTQYF
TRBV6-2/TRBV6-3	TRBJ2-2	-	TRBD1	TGTGCCAGCAGTGGCGGGACAGGGCGCCCCGGGGAGCTGTTTTTT	CASSGGTGRPGELFF
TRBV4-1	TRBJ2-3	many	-	TGCGCCAGCAGCCGACACCCCAGCAGCGGAGAGGGTAACACAGATACGCAGTATTTT	CASSRHPSSGEGNTDTQYF
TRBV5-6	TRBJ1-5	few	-	TGTGCCAGCAGCAGGGGGGGTAGCAATCAGCCCCAGCATTTT	CASSRGGSNQPQHF
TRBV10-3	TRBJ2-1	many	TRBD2	TGTGCCATCAGGACTAGCGGGAGAAATGAGCAGTTCTTC	CAIRTSGRNEQFF
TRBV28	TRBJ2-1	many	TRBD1	TGTGCCAGCACCCTCGGGACAGGGGGTAAGGATGAGCAGTTCTTC	CASTLGTGGKDEQFF